This TCR beta chain is from a study of T cell repertoires in cytomegalovirus infection. Whole-study context: CMV infection plus the matching HLA type was flagged by public TCR beta signatures. The study's findings and limits: Individuals carrying CMV plus the relevant HLA were identified by cumulative frequency of public TCR beta families.

TCRdb re-called the reads with MiXCR, one entry per CDR3 protein. The sample lists around 430,000 distinct CDR3 sequences, about 42% occurring once. Note on this clonotype: Its specificity is not known.

Germline values: CDR1 SGHVS, CDR2 FNYEAQ. The CDR3 is 15 residues long. The V gene lost 0 bases and the J gene lost 1 base, with 9 bases spanning the gap. The sequence came from a human donor in good health (CMV status not recorded). Some clones in this sample may be carry-over from other donors' samples. Sequencing was performed on cultured PBMCs, taken from culture after CMV antigen stimulation. This chain connects TRBV7-6 to TRBJ1-1; D uncertain. The CDR3 here is CASSLASLANTEAFF. In DNA form, the CDR3 reads TGTGCCAGCAGCTTAGCATCACTCGCGAACACTGAAGCTTTCTTT. The full variable domain, completed using reference TRBV7-6 and TRBJ1-1, is GAGVSQSPRYKVTKRGQDVALRCDPISGHVSLYWYRQALGQGPEFLTYFNYEAQQDKSGLPNDRFSAERPEGSISTLTIQRTEQRDSAMYRCASSLASLANTEAFFGQGTRLTVV.